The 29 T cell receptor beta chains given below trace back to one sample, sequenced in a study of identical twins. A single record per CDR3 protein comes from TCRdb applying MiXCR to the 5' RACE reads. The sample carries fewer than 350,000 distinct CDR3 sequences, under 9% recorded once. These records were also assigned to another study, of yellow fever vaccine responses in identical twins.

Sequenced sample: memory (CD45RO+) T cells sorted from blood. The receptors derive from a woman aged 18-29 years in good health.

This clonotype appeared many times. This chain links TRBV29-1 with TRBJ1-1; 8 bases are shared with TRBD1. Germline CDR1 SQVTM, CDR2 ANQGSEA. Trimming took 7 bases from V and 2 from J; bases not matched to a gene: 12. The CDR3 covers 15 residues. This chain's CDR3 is CSAKDRAGSNTEAFF. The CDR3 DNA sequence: TGCAGCGCAAAGGACAGGGCAGGCAGTAACACTGAAGCTTTCTTT.

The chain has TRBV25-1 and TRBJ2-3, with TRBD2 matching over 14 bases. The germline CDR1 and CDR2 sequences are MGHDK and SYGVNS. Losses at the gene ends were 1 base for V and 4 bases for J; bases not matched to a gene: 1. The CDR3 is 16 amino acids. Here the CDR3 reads CASSESTSGRADTQYF. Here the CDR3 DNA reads TGTGCCAGCAGTGAATCGACTAGCGGGAGGGCAGATACGCAGTATTTT.

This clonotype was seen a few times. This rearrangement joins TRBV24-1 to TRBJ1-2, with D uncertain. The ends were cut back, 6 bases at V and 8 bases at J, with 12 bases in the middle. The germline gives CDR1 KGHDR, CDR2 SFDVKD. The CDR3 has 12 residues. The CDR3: CATSLGRGGYTF. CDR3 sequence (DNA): TGTGCCACCAGTTTGGGCCGCGGGGGCTACACCTTC.

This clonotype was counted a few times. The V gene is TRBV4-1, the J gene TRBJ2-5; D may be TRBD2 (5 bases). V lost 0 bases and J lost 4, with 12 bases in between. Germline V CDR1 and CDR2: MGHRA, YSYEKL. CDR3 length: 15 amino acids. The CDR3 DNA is TGCGCCAGCAGCCAAGATTGGGCTAGCCGAGAGACCCAGTACTTC. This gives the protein CASSQDWASRETQYF.

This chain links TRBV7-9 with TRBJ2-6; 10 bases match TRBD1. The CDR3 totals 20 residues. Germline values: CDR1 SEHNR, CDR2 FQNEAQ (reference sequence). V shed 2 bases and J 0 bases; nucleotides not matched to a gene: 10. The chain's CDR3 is CASSLLGTGVFSSGANVLTF. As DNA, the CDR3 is TGTGCCAGCAGCTTACTCGGGACAGGGGTGTTTAGCTCTGGGGCCAACGTCCTGACTTTC.

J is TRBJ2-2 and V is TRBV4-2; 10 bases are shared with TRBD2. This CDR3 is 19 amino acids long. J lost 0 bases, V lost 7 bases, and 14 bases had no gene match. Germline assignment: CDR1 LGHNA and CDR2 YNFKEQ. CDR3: CASTPPPLAGVTNTGELFF. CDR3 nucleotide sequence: TGTGCCAGCACCCCCCCACCCCTAGCGGGGGTTACGAACACCGGGGAGCTGTTTTTT.

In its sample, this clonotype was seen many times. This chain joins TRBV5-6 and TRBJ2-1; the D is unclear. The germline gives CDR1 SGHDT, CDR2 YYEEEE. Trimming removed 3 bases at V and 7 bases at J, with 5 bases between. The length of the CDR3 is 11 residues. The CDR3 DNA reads TGTGCCAGCAGCTCCCATAATGAGCAGTTCTTC. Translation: CASSSHNEQFF.

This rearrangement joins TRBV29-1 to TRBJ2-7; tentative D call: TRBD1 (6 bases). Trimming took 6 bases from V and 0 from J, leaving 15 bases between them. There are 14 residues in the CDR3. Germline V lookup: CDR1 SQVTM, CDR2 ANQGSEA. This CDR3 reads CSVGRGISSYEQYF. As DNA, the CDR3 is TGCAGCGTCGGTAGGGGGATTAGCTCCTACGAGCAGTACTTC.

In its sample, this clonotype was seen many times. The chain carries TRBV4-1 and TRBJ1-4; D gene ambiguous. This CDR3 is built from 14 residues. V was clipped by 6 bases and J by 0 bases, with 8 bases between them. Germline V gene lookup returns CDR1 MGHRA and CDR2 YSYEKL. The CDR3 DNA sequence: TGCGCCAGCAGTCACGGAACAACTAATGAAAAACTGTTTTTT. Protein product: CASSHGTTNEKLFF.

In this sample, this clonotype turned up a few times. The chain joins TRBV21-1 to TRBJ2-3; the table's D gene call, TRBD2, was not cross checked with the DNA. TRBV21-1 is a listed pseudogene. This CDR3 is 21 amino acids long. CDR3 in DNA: TGTGCCAGCTTTTCCCCCACTTTGTGGCTAGCGGGGGGACTTCGTACAGATACGCAGTATTTT. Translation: CASFSPTLWLAGGLRTDTQYF.

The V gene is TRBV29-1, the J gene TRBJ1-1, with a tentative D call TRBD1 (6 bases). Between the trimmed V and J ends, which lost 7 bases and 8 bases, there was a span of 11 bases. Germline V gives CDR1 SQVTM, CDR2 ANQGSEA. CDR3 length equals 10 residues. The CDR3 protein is CSGGGPEAFF. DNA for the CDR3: TGCAGCGGGGGGGGGCCCGAAGCTTTCTTT. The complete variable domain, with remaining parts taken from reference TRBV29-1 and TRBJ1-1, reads SAVISQKPSRDICQRGTSLTIQCQVDSQVTMMFWYRQQPGQSLTLIATANQGSEATYESGFVIDKFPISRPNLTFSTLTVSNMSPEDSSIYLCSGGGPEAFFGQGTRLTVV.

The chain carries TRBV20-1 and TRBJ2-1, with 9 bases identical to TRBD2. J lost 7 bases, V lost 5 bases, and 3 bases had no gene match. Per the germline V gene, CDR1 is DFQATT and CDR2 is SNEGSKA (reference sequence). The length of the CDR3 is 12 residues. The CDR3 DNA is TGCAGTGCTTCGACTAGCGGTAATGAGCAGTTCTTC. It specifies CSASTSGNEQFF.

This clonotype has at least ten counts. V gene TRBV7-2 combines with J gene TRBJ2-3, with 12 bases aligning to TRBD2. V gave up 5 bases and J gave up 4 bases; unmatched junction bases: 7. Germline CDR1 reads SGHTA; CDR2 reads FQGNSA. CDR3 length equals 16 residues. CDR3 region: CASSQRLAGVADTQYF. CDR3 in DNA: TGTGCCAGCAGCCAAAGACTAGCGGGAGTCGCAGATACGCAGTATTTT. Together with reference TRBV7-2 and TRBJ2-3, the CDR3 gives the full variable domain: GAGVSQSPSNKVTEKGKDVELRCDPISGHTALYWYRQSLGQGLEFLIYFQGNSAPDKSGLPSDRFSAERTGGSVSTLTIQRTQQEDSAVYLCASSQRLAGVADTQYFGPGTRLTVL.

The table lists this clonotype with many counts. The CDR3 loop reads CAAQTTGELFF. The DNA of the CDR3 is TGCGCCGCTCAAACGACCGGGGAGCTGTTTTTT. This chain uses TRBV4-1 with TRBJ2-2, with D hard to call. CDR1 is MGHRA and CDR2 is YSYEKL in the germline V gene. The germline V and J ends were trimmed by 11 bases and 5 bases, with 9 bases remaining between them. This CDR3 comprises 11 residues.

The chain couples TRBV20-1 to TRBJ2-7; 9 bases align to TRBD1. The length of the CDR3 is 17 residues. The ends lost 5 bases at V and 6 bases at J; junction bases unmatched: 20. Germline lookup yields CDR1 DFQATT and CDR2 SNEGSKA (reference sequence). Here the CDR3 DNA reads TGCAGTGCTTCCGACCTAGTCTTGGGGGACAGGGACGGCGAGCAGTACTTC. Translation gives CSASDLVLGDRDGEQYF.

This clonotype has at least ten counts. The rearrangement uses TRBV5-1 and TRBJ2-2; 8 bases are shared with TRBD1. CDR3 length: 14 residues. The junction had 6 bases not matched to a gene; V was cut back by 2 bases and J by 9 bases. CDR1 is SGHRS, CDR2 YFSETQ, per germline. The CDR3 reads CASSFGDRGRELFF. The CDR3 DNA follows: TGCGCCAGCAGCTTTGGAGACAGGGGCCGGGAGCTGTTTTTT.

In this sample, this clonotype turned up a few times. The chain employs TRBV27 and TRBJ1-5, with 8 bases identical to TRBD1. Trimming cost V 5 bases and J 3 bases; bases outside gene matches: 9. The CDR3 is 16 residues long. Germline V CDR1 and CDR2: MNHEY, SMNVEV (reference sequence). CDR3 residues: CASSATGTGFNQPQHF. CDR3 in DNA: TGTGCCAGCAGTGCTACCGGGACAGGCTTCAATCAGCCCCAGCATTTT.

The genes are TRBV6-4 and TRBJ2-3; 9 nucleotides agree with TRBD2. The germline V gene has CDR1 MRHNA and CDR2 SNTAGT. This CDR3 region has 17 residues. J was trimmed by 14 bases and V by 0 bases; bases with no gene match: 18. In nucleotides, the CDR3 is TGTGCCAGCAGTGACTCAGAGAATAGCGGGAGCCTAGGGAGGCTGTATTTT. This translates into CASSDSENSGSLGRLYF.

For the CDR3, the DNA is TGTGCCAGCAGCTCCGGGAGTCTCGGCACCGGGGAGCTGTTTTTT. Protein product: CASSSGSLGTGELFF. The chain uses TRBV7-8 and TRBJ2-2; D is perhaps TRBD2 (6 bases). Germline V lookup: CDR1 SGHVS, CDR2 FQNEAQ. Trimming took 4 bases from V and 4 from J, leaving 13 bases between them. This CDR3 is 15 amino acids long.

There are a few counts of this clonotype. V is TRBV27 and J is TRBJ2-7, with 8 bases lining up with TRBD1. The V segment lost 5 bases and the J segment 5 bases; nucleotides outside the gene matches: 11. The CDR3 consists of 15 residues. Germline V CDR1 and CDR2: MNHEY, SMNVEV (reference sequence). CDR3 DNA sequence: TGTGCCAGCAGTCTCCGGGACAGGTTGGGGAACGAGCAGTACTTC. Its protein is CASSLRDRLGNEQYF.

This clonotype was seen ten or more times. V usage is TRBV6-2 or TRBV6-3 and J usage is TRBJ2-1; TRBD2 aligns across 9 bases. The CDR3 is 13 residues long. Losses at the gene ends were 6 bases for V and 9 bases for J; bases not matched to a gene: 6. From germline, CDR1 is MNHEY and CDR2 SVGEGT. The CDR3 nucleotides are TGTGCCAGCAGCCCGGGACTAGCTGGTGAGCAGTTCTTC. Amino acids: CASSPGLAGEQFF.

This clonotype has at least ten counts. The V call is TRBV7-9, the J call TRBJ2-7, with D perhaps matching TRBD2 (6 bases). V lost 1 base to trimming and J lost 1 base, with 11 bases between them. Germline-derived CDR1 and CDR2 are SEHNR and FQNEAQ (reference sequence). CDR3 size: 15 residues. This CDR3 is CASSLGGTSSYEQYV. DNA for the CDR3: TGTGCCAGCAGCTTAGGCGGGACTTCTTCCTACGAGCAGTACGTC.

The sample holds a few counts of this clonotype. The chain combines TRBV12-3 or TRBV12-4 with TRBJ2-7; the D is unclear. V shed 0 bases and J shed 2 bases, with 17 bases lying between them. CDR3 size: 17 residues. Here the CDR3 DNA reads TGTGCCAGCAGTTTAGCCATTACGTACGGCGCAGCCTACGAGCAGTACTTC. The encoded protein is CASSLAITYGAAYEQYF.

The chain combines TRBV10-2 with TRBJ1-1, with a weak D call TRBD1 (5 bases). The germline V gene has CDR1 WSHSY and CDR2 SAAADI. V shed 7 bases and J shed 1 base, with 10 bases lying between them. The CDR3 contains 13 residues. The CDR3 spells CASTPTENTEAFF. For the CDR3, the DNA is TGCGCCAGCACCCCGACAGAGAACACTGAAGCTTTCTTT.

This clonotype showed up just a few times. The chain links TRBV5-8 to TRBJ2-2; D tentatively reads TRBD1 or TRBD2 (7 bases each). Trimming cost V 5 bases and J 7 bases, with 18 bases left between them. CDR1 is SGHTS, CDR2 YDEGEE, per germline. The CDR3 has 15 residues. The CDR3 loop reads CASSREEGASGELFF. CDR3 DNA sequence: TGTGCCAGCAGTCGGGAGGAGGGGGCGAGCGGGGAGCTGTTTTTT.

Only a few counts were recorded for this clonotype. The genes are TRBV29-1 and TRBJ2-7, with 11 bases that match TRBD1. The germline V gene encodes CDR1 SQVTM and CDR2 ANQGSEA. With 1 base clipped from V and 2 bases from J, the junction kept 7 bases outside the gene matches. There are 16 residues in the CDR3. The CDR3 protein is CSVEGFGTGGTYEQYF. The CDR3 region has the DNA TGCAGCGTTGAAGGATTCGGGACAGGGGGTACCTACGAGCAGTACTTC.

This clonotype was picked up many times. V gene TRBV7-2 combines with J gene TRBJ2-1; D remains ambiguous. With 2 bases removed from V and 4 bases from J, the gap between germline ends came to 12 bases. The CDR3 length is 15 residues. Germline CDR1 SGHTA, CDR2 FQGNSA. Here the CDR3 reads CASSLNPTTYNEQFF. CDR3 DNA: TGTGCCAGCAGCTTAAATCCGACAACTTACAATGAGCAGTTCTTC.

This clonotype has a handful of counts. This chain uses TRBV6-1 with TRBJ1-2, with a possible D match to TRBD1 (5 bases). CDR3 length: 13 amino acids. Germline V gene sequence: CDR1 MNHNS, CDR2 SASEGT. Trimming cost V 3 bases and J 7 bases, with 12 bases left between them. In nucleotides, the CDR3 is TGTGCCAGCAGTGATCACCCGAGGGGTGGCTACACCTTC. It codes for CASSDHPRGGYTF.

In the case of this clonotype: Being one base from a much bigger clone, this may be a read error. Written as DNA, the CDR3 is TGTGCCCGCAGTTTAGCGCCAGGGGCCCCCATGTCTGGGGCCAACGTCCTGACTTTC. It encodes CARSLAPGAPMSGANVLTF. The V gene is TRBV28, the J gene TRBJ2-6; D possibly corresponds to TRBD1 (6 bases). The V gene's germline CDR1 is MDHEN and CDR2 SYDVKM. This CDR3 has 19 residues. The full variable domain, completed using reference TRBV28 and TRBJ2-6, is DVKVTQSSRYLVKRTGEKVFLECVQDMDHENMFWYRQDPGLGLRLIYFSYDVKMKEKGDIPEGYSVSREKKERFSLILESASTNQTSMYLCARSLAPGAPMSGANVLTFGAGSRLTVL.